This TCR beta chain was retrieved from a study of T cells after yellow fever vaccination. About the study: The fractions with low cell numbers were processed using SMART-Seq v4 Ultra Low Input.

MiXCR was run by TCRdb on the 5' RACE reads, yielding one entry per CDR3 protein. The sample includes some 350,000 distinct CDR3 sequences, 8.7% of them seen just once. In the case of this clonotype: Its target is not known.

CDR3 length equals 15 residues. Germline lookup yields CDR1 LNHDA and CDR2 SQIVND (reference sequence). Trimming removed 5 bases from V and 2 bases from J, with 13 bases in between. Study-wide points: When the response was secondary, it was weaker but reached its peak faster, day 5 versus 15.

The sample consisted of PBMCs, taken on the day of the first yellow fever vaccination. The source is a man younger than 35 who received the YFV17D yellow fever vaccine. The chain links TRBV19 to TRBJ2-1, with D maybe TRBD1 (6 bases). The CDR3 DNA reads TGTGCCAGTAGTCTTAACAGGGACCCCTACAATGAGCAGTTCTTC. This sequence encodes CASSLNRDPYNEQFF.